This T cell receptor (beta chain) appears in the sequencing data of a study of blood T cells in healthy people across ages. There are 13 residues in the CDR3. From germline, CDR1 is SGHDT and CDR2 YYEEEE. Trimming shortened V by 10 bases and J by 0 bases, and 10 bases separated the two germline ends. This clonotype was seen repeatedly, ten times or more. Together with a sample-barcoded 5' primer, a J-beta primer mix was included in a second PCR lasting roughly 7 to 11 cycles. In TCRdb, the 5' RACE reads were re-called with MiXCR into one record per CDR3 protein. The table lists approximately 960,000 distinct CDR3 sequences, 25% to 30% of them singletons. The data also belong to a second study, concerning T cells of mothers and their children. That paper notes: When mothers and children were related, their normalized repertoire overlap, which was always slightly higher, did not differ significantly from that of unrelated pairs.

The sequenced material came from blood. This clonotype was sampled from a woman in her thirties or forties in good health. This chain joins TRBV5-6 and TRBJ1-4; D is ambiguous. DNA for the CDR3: TGTGCCTCCTCCTTCGCAACTAATGAAAAACTGTTTTTT. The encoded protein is CASSFATNEKLFF.